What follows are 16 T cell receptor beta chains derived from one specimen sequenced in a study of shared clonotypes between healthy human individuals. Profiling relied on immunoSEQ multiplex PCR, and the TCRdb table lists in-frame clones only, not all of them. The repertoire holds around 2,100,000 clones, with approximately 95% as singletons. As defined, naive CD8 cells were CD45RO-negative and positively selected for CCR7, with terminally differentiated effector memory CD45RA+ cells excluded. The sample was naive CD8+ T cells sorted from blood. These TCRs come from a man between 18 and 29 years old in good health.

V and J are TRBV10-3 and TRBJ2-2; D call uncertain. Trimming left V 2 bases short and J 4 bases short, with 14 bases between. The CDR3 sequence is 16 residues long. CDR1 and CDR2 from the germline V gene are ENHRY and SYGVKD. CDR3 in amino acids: CAISEIEESVTGELFF. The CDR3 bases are TGTGCCATCAGTGAGATCGAGGAATCGGTCACCGGGGAGCTGTTTTTT.

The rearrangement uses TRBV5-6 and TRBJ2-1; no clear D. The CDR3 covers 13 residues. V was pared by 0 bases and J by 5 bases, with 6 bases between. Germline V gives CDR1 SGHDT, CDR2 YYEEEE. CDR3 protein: CASSLVPNNEQFF. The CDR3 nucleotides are TGTGCCAGCAGCTTGGTTCCGAACAATGAGCAGTTCTTC.

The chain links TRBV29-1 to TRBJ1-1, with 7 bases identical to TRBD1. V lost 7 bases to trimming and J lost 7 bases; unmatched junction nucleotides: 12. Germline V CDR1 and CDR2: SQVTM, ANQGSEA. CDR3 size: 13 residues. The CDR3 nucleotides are TGCAGCGCCCGAGGGGGCGCGTTTCTTGAAGCTTTCTTT. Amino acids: CSARGGAFLEAFF.

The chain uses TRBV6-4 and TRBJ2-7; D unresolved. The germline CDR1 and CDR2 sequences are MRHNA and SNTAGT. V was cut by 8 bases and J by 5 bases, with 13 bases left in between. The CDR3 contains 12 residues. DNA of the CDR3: TGTGCCAGCTTTCCTTGGGCGGACGAGCAGTACTTC. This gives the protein CASFPWADEQYF.

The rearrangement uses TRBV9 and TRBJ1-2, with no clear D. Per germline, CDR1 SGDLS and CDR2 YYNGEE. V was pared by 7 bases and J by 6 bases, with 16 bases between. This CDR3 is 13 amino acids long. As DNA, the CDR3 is TGTGCCAGCCGAGGTGGGGTAAAGGATGGCTACACCTTC. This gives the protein CASRGGVKDGYTF. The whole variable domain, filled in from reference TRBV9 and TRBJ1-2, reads DSGVTQTPKHLITATGQRVTLRCSPRSGDLSVYWYQQSLDQGLQFLIQYYNGEERAKGNILERFSAQQFPDLHSELNLSSLELGDSALYFCASRGGVKDGYTFGSGTRLTVV.

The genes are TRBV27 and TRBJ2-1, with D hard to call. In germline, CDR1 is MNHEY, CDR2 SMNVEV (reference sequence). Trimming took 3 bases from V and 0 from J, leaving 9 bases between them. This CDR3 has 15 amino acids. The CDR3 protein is CASSLVQSSYNEQFF. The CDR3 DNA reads TGTGCCAGCAGTTTGGTCCAGAGCTCCTACAATGAGCAGTTCTTC.

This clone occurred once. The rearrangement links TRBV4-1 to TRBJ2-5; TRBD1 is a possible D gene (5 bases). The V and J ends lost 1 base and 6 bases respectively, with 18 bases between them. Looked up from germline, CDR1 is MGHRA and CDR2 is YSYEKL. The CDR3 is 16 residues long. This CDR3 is CASSQGEAGIRKTQYF. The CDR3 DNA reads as TGCGCCAGCAGCCAAGGTGAGGCAGGGATAAGGAAGACCCAGTACTTC.

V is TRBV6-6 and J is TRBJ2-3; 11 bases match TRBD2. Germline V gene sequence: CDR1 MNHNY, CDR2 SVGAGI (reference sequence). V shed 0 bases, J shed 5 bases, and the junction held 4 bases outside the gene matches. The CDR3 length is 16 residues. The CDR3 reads CASSYSSGGALDTQYF. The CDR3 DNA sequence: TGTGCCAGCAGTTACTCTAGCGGGGGGGCCTTAGATACGCAGTATTTT.

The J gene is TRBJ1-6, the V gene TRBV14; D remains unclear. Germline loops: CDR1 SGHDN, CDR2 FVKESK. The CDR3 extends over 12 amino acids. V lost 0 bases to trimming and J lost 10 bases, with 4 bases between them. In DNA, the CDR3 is TGTGCCAGCAGCCAAGAGGCATCACCCCTCCACTTT. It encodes CASSQEASPLHF.

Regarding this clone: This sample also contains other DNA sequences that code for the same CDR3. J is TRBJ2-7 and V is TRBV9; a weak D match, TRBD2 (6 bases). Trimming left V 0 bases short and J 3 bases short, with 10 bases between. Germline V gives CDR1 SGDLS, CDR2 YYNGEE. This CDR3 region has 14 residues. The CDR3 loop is CASSVGGENYEQYF. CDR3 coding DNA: TGTGCCAGCAGCGTAGGGGGGGAGAACTACGAGCAGTACTTC.

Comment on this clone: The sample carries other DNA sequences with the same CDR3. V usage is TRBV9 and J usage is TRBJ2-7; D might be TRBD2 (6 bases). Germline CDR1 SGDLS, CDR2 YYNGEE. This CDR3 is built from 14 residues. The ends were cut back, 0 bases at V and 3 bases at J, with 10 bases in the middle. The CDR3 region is CASSVGGGGYEQYF. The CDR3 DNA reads TGTGCCAGCAGCGTAGGTGGGGGAGGCTACGAGCAGTACTTC.

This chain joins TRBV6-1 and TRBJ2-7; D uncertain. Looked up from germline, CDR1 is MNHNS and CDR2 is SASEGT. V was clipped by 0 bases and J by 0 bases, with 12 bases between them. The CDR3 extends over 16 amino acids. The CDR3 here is CASSEAWRYSSYEQYF. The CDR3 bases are TGTGCCAGCAGTGAAGCATGGCGGTATAGCTCCTACGAGCAGTACTTC.

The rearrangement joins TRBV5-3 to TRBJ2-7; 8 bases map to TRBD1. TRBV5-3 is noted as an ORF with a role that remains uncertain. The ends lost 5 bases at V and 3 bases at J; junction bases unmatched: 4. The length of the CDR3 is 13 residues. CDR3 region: CARRDRVNYEQYF. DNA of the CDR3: TGTGCCAGAAGGGACAGGGTAAACTACGAGCAGTACTTC.

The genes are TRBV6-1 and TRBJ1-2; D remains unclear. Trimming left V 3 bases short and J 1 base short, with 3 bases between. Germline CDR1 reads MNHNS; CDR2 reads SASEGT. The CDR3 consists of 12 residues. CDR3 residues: CASSDYNYGYTF. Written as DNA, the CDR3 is TGTGCCAGCAGTGACTATAACTATGGCTACACCTTC.

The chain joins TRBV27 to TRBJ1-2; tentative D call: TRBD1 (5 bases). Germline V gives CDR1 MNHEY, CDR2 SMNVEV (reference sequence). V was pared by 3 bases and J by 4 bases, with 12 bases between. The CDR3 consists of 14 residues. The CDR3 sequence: CASSLAGTFYGYTF. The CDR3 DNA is TGTGCCAGCAGTTTGGCAGGGACCTTCTATGGCTACACCTTC.

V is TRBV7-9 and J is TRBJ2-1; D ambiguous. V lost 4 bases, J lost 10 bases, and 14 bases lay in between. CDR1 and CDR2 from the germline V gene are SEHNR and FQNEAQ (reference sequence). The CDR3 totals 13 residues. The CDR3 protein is CASSSPFNNEQFF. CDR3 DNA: TGTGCCAGCAGCTCTCCCTTCAATAACGAGCAGTTCTTC.